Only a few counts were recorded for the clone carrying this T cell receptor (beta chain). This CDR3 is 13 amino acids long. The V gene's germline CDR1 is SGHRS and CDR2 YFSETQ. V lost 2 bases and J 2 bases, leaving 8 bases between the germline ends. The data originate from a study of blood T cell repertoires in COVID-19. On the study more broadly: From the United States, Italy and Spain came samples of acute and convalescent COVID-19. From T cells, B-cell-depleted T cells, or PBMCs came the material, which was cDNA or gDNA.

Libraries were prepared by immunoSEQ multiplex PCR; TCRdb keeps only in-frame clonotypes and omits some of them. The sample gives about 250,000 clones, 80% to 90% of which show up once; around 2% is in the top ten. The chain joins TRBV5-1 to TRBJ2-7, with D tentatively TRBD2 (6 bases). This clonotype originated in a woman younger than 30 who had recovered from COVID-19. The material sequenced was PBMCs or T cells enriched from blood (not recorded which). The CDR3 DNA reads TGCGCCAGCAGCTTTGGAGGGGCCTACGAGCAGTACTTC. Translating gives CASSFGGAYEQYF.